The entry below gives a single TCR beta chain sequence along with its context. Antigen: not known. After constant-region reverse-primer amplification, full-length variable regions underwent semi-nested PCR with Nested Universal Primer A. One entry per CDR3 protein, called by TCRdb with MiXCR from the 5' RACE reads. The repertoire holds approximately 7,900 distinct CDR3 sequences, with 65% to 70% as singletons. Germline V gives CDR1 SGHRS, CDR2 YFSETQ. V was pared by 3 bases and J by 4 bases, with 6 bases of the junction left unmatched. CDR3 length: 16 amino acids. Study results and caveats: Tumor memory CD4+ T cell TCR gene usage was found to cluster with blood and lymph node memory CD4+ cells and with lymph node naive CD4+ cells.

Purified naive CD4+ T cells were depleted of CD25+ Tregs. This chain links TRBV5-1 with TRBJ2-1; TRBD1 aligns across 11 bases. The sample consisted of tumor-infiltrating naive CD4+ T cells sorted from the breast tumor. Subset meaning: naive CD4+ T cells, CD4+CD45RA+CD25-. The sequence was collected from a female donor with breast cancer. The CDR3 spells CASSSNRDRGYNEQFF. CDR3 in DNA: TGCGCCAGCAGCTCAAACCGGGACAGGGGGTACAATGAGCAGTTCTTC.